The count of the clone carrying this T cell receptor beta chain is one. Its specificity is unknown. RNA transcripts gave rise to amplified TCR beta CDR3 regions. In the first-round RT-PCR of the TCR CDR3, the HTBI primer set was used. Each CDR3 protein gets one entry after TCRdb re-called the multiplex PCR reads with MiXCR. The sample yields 330,000 or so distinct CDR3 sequences, around 18% seen once. The data belong to a study of T cells in Graves' hyperthyroidism and ophthalmopathy. Findings and limits, study-wide: Ophthalmopathy was predicted by the model a median of roughly 6 months ahead of onset.

The CDR3 runs 15 residues. V dropped 5 bases and J dropped 5; count of bases not matched to a gene: 11. The germline V gene encodes CDR1 SGHVS and CDR2 FNYEAQ. Reasons for excluding patients were uncontrolled infection, other autoimmune disease, pregnancy or lactation. The rearrangement links TRBV7-6 to TRBJ2-7; 8 bases fit TRBD2. This clonotype was sampled from a woman between 40 and 55 years old with Graves' ophthalmopathy. The sequencing sample was made of blood. CDR3 in amino acids: CASSPGQREFHEQYF. The DNA of the CDR3 is TGTGCCAGCAGCCCGGGTCAGCGGGAGTTCCACGAGCAGTACTTC.